These 30 T cell receptor beta chains share one sample of origin, sequenced in a study of CD8 T cells in seronegative destructive rheumatoid arthritis. Assay used: immunoSEQ multiplex PCR; TCRdb lists only in-frame clones, some missing. The sample carries some 13,000 clones, 75% to 90% recorded once. The sample was CD8+ T cells from blood. The receptor source for this set is a woman aged 30-55 years with seronegative destructive rheumatoid arthritis.

Only a few counts were recorded for this clone. This rearrangement joins TRBV7-9 to TRBJ1-2; TRBD1 matches 7 bases. Germline CDR1 reads SEHNR; CDR2 reads FQNEAQ (reference sequence). The V gene end was trimmed by 4 bases and the J gene end by 5 bases; junction bases not matched to a gene: 4. The CDR3 extends over 13 amino acids. The CDR3 nucleotides are TGTGCCAGCAGCTACAGGGGACAGTATGGCTACACCTTC. It specifies CASSYRGQYGYTF.

This clone was detected only once. This chain uses TRBV9 with TRBJ2-2, with 12 bases matching TRBD2. CDR1 SGDLS and CDR2 YYNGEE come from the germline V gene. This CDR3 spans 16 amino acids. Trimming cost V 3 bases and J 5 bases; bases outside gene matches: 5. The CDR3 region is CASSASSGGGTGELFF. In nucleotides, the CDR3 is TGTGCCAGCAGCGCCTCTAGCGGGGGGGGGACCGGGGAGCTGTTTTTT.

CDR3 in amino acids: CASMGSRYGVTEAFF. The CDR3 coding sequence is TGTGCCAGCATGGGCTCTCGCTACGGCGTTACTGAAGCTTTCTTT. V gene TRBV7-9 combines with J gene TRBJ1-1; the D is unclear. Deletions cut 7 bases from V and 5 bases from J, with 20 bases between. This CDR3 has 15 amino acids. Per the germline V gene, CDR1 is SEHNR and CDR2 is FQNEAQ (reference sequence).

This sequence joins TRBV4-2 and TRBJ1-1; TRBD1 might be the D (6 bases). V was trimmed by 6 bases and J by 5 bases, leaving 16 bases between them. The CDR3 runs to 14 residues. Germline CDR1 and CDR2: LGHNA and YNFKEQ. Written as DNA, the CDR3 is TGTGCCAGCAGACTCGGGGGGGCGACGACTGAAGCTTTCTTT. Its protein is CASRLGGATTEAFF.

CDR3 residues: CASSVGPLLAANTGELFF. In DNA, the CDR3 is TGTGCCAGCAGCGTAGGCCCCCTACTAGCGGCGAACACCGGGGAGCTGTTTTTT. This sequence joins TRBV9 and TRBJ2-2; 8 bases are shared with TRBD2. This CDR3 is 18 amino acids long. Germline lookup yields CDR1 SGDLS and CDR2 YYNGEE. The trim removed 0 bases at V and 0 bases at J, leaving 7 bases unmatched.

This chain uses TRBV30 with TRBJ2-7; TRBD1 matches at 7 bases. The CDR3 spans 16 residues. Germline CDR1 and CDR2: GTSNPN and SVGIG (reference sequence). The V gene end was trimmed by 0 bases and the J gene end by 3 bases; junction bases not matched to a gene: 11. The CDR3 DNA reads TGTGCCTGGAGTGTACGGTGGCAGGGGGTATACTACGAGCAGTACTTC. Translation gives CAWSVRWQGVYYEQYF.

The chain links TRBV11-2 to TRBJ2-3; 7 bases agree with TRBD2. CDR1 is SGHAT, CDR2 FQNNGV, per germline. V shed 6 bases, J shed 3 bases, and the junction held 3 bases outside the gene matches. This CDR3 has 13 residues. The CDR3 bases are TGTGCCAGCAGTGGACTAGTAACAGATACGCAGTATTTT. Residues: CASSGLVTDTQYF.

This rearrangement joins TRBV2 to TRBJ2-5; TRBD1 aligns across 9 bases. The V and J ends lost 3 bases and 3 bases, in that order; junction bases with no gene match: 8. The CDR3 length is 16 residues. Germline lookup yields CDR1 SNHLY and CDR2 FYNNEI. CDR3 DNA sequence: TGTGCCAGCAGTGATTTATCCGGGACAGGGAAAGAGACCCAGTACTTC. This codes for CASSDLSGTGKETQYF.

The chain is built from TRBV4-1 and TRBJ2-1, with a tentative D call TRBD2 (5 bases). The CDR3 runs to 11 residues. CDR1 is MGHRA, CDR2 YSYEKL, per germline. Deletions cut 1 base from V and 14 bases from J, with 9 bases between. The CDR3 bases are TGCGCCAGCAGCCAAGGCGCGGAGGAGTTCTTC. This encodes CASSQGAEEFF.

As DNA, the CDR3 is TGTGCCAGCAGCTTGGGTAGCGGGGAGACCCAGTACTTC. Its translation: CASSLGSGETQYF. The rearrangement joins TRBV5-4 to TRBJ2-5; 7 nucleotides match TRBD2. The ends lost 0 bases at V and 5 bases at J; junction bases unmatched: 1. CDR3 length: 13 residues. The V gene's germline CDR1 is SGHNT and CDR2 YYREEE (reference sequence).

The CDR3 DNA is TGTGCCAGCAGCTTAGTTCGAAACCGGGAGACCCAGTACTTC. It encodes CASSLVRNRETQYF. This chain uses TRBV7-9 with TRBJ2-5, with D uncertain. Trimming removed 1 base from V and 5 bases from J, with 11 bases in between. The germline gives CDR1 SEHNR, CDR2 FQNEAQ (reference sequence). The CDR3 sequence is 14 residues long. Complete variable domain (other parts from reference TRBV7-9 and TRBJ2-5): DTGVSQNPRHKITKRGQNVTFRCDPISEHNRLYWYRQTLGQGPEFLTYFQNEAQLEKSRLLSDRFSAERPKGSFSTLEIQRTEQGDSAMYLCASSLVRNRETQYFGPGTRLLVL.

The chain links TRBV6-1 to TRBJ1-3; a weak D match, TRBD1 (5 bases). The ends were cut back, 8 bases at V and 7 bases at J, with 12 bases in the middle. CDR3 size: 12 residues. The germline V gene has CDR1 MNHNS and CDR2 SASEGT. CDR3 nucleotides: TGTGCCAGCTCGCGGGACCGGAACACCATATATTTT. Translating it yields CASSRDRNTIYF.

The chain joins TRBV11-2 to TRBJ2-3; 9 bases match TRBD2. The V gene end was trimmed by 4 bases and the J gene end by 5 bases; junction bases not matched to a gene: 7. CDR1 is SGHAT, CDR2 FQNNGV, per germline. The CDR3 totals 15 residues. CDR3 in DNA: TGTGCCAGCAGCTCCCTAATACTAGCGGGAGATACGCAGTATTTT. Translation: CASSSLILAGDTQYF.

The chain couples TRBV6-1 to TRBJ2-7, with TRBD2 as a possible D gene (5 bases). Trimming stripped 6 bases from V and 3 bases from J, with 9 bases between. This CDR3 is built from 12 residues. From germline, CDR1 is MNHNS and CDR2 SASEGT. CDR3 in DNA: TGTGCCAGCAGCCTCCGGGACTACGAGCAGTACTTC. Amino acids: CASSLRDYEQYF.

This clone occurred once. V usage is TRBV5-1 and J usage is TRBJ1-1; D call uncertain. In germline, CDR1 is SGHRS, CDR2 YFSETQ. The CDR3 covers 16 residues. Trimming pared 0 bases from V and 1 base from J, leaving 13 bases between. CDR3 sequence reads: CASSLDSLSRNTEAFF. CDR3 nucleotide sequence: TGCGCCAGCAGCTTGGACAGCTTGAGTAGGAACACTGAAGCTTTCTTT.

CDR3 coding DNA: TGCGCCAGCAGCCATACCGGGACAATAGGAACTGAAGCTTTCTTT. Encoded protein: CASSHTGTIGTEAFF. The V call is TRBV5-1, the J call TRBJ1-1; TRBD1 is a possible D gene (6 bases). V gave up 4 bases and J gave up 5 bases, with 18 bases separating them. Germline V gene lookup returns CDR1 SGHRS and CDR2 YFSETQ. The length of the CDR3 is 15 residues.

The gene calls are TRBV5-8 and TRBJ2-7; weak D call: TRBD2 (6 bases). Trimming removed 2 bases at V and 6 bases at J, with 15 bases between. The germline gives CDR1 SGHTS, CDR2 YDEGEE. The CDR3 length is 14 residues. The CDR3 here is CASSLRRGTCEQYV. Written as DNA, the CDR3 is TGTGCCAGCAGCTTAAGGCGGGGAACCTGCGAGCAGTACGTC.

This clone was seen once. The chain carries TRBV11-2 and TRBJ1-2, with no clear D. The V gene lost 1 base and the J gene lost 3 bases, with 9 bases spanning the gap. The germline gives CDR1 SGHAT, CDR2 FQNNGV. The CDR3 contains 14 residues. CDR3 bases: TGTGCCAGCAGCTTAGCTCCGGGAGACTATGGCTACACCTTC. As protein: CASSLAPGDYGYTF.

The CDR3 loop reads CASSLLPSGAGNTIYF. In DNA, the CDR3 is TGTGCCAGCAGTTTATTGCCGTCGGGGGCTGGAAACACCATATATTTT. V gene TRBV28 combines with J gene TRBJ1-3; D perhaps matches TRBD1 (5 bases). The CDR3 has 16 amino acids. V shed 1 base and J shed 2 bases, with 12 bases lying between them. CDR1 is MDHEN, CDR2 SYDVKM, per germline.

The chain has TRBV7-9 and TRBJ2-7; the D gene is possibly TRBD1 (6 bases). V lost 1 base and J 4 bases, leaving 17 bases between the germline ends. CDR1 is SEHNR and CDR2 is FQNEAQ in the germline V gene (reference sequence). CDR3 length: 16 amino acids. The CDR3 coding sequence is TGTGCCAGCAGCTTAGTCGAGTTGACAGGACAGTACGAGCAGTACGTC. It is translated as CASSLVELTGQYEQYV.

The V and J genes are TRBV4-2 and TRBJ1-1; D gene unclear. In germline, CDR1 is LGHNA, CDR2 YNFKEQ. V was trimmed by 0 bases and J by 4 bases, leaving 6 bases between them. The CDR3 covers 13 residues. The chain's CDR3 is CASSQDPGTEAFF. For the CDR3, the DNA is TGTGCCAGCAGCCAAGATCCGGGCACTGAAGCTTTCTTT.

Only one count was recorded for this clone. V gene TRBV28 combines with J gene TRBJ2-1, with TRBD1 matching over 8 bases. Trimming took 3 bases from V and 0 from J; bases not matched to a gene: 10. CDR1 is MDHEN and CDR2 is SYDVKM in the germline V gene. This CDR3 spans 18 amino acids. The CDR3 DNA is TGTGCCAGCAGTTTTCCCGGGACAGGAGATAGCTCCTACAATGAGCAGTTCTTC. Protein: CASSFPGTGDSSYNEQFF.

This clone was seen a single time. The genes are TRBV19 and TRBJ2-1, with 10 bases fitting TRBD2. V was clipped by 5 bases and J by 3 bases; unmatched bases: 4. The CDR3 totals 15 residues. Germline-derived CDR1 and CDR2 are LNHDA and SQIVND (reference sequence). CDR3 sequence reads: CASSRLAGGYNEQFF. CDR3 nucleotides: TGTGCCAGTAGTCGGTTAGCGGGGGGCTACAATGAGCAGTTCTTC.

V and J are TRBV29-1 and TRBJ1-2; a possible D gene is TRBD1 (6 bases). There are 14 residues in the CDR3. Germline V gives CDR1 SQVTM, CDR2 ANQGSEA. Trimming removed 6 bases at V and 1 base at J, with 15 bases between. In DNA, the CDR3 is TGCAGCGTGGAATACAGGGATCGTAACTATGGCTACACCTTC. It codes for CSVEYRDRNYGYTF.

CDR3 sequence (DNA): TGTGCCAGCAGCTTCACCCTAGTCCTAGCGTGGGAGACCCAGTACTTC. This codes for CASSFTLVLAWETQYF. V usage is TRBV7-9 and J usage is TRBJ2-5; a weak D match, TRBD2 (6 bases). V dropped 3 bases and J dropped 5 bases, with 19 bases sitting between them. CDR3 length equals 16 residues. CDR1 SEHNR and CDR2 FQNEAQ come from the germline V gene (reference sequence).

This clone was seen once. This specimen includes other DNA sequences encoding the same CDR3. V is TRBV6-1 and J is TRBJ1-1; tentative D call: TRBD1 (5 bases). The length of the CDR3 is 15 residues. Germline CDR1 reads MNHNS; CDR2 reads SASEGT. The V and J ends lost 7 bases and 8 bases respectively, with 23 bases between them. CDR3 protein: CASTEGYSGLAEAFF. CDR3 in DNA: TGTGCCAGCACCGAAGGGTACTCAGGGCTGGCGGAAGCTTTCTTT.

The rearrangement uses TRBV10-3 and TRBJ1-1; TRBD1 is a possible D gene (5 bases). Germline lookup yields CDR1 ENHRY and CDR2 SYGVKD. Trimming took off 1 base at V and 1 base at J, with 7 bases between the two ends. CDR3 length: 14 amino acids. CDR3 DNA sequence: TGTGCCATCAGTGAGTTGGACAAGAACACTGAAGCTTTCTTT. Amino acids: CAISELDKNTEAFF.

The rearrangement joins TRBV4-2 to TRBJ2-1; 14 nucleotides agree with TRBD2. From germline, CDR1 is LGHNA and CDR2 YNFKEQ. The CDR3 extends over 19 amino acids. V was pared by 5 bases and J by 7 bases, with 16 bases of the junction left unmatched. The CDR3 protein is CASSLRTSGGPAVGNEQFF. Here the CDR3 DNA reads TGTGCCAGCAGCTTGCGGACTAGCGGGGGGCCCGCCGTGGGGAATGAGCAGTTCTTC.

The gene calls are TRBV5-5 and TRBJ2-7; TRBD1 agrees at 8 bases. The length of the CDR3 is 14 residues. V shed 3 bases, J shed 3 bases, and the junction held 5 bases outside the gene matches. CDR1 SGHKS and CDR2 YYEKEE come from the germline V gene (reference sequence). The CDR3 sequence: CASSWGTGSYEQYF. As DNA, the CDR3 is TGTGCCAGCAGCTGGGGGACAGGAAGCTACGAGCAGTACTTC. The whole variable domain, remainder taken from reference TRBV5-5 and TRBJ2-7, is DAGVTQSPTHLIKTRGQQVTLRCSPISGHKSVSWYQQVLGQGPQFIFQYYEKEERGRGNFPDRFSARQFPNYSSELNVNALLLGDSALYLCASSWGTGSYEQYFGPGTRLTVT.

V and J are TRBV7-8 and TRBJ1-1, with D possibly TRBD1 on 6 matching bases. CDR1 is SGHVS and CDR2 is FQNEAQ in the germline V gene. Trimming took 3 bases from V and 0 from J, leaving 8 bases between them. This CDR3 is 14 amino acids long. Written as DNA, the CDR3 is TGTGCCAGCAGCTTTTGGGGGCTGAACACTGAAGCTTTCTTT. Residues: CASSFWGLNTEAFF.